The 9 T cell receptor beta chains below were found in one sample sequenced in a study of T cell clonotyping in hematopoietic cell transplantation (dated by TCRdb to 2020 to 2023). According to the study, the label for this sample's time point signals: recipient sample about 28 days before transplant, after cytoreduction. Library preparation was by the immunoSEQ multiplex PCR assay. TCRdb stores this immuneACCESS table with in-frame sequences only. Part of the clones is absent; in the studies checked, under half of the shortfall reflects unresolved V genes, and no reason is known for the rest. In this sample the table shows approximately 5,000 clones, 70% to 90% of which occur a single time. 4% of the sample is in the top ten clones. The sample in question was peripheral blood mononuclear cells, obtained before stem cell transplant. All receptors derive from a man aged 55 to 69 with acute myeloid leukemia. Some clones in this sample may be carry-over from other donors' samples.

V is TRBV5-1 and J is TRBJ2-7; a possible D gene is TRBD1 (6 bases). The CDR3 has 14 residues. Trimming stripped 4 bases from V and 3 bases from J, with 14 bases between. Looked up from germline, CDR1 is SGHRS and CDR2 is YFSETQ. CDR3 nucleotides: TGCGCCAGCAGCACAGGGACACGAAACTACGAGCAGTACTTC. It encodes CASSTGTRNYEQYF.

As concerns this clone: The same CDR3 can be traced to other DNA sequences in this sample. V usage is TRBV6-5 and J usage is TRBJ2-1; D gene uncertain. This CDR3 comprises 15 residues. The germline V and J ends were trimmed by 2 bases and 0 bases, with 8 bases remaining between them. Germline CDR1 MNHEY, CDR2 SVGAGI. DNA for the CDR3: TGTGCCAGCAGTTACGCGCTGAGCTCCTACAATGAGCAGTTCTTC. This codes for CASSYALSSYNEQFF.

CDR3 sequence: CASSLGGTSSETYF. The CDR3 DNA reads TGCGCCAGCAGCTTGGGGGGGACTAGCAGCGAGACGTACTTC. This rearrangement joins TRBV5-1 to TRBJ2-7; 9 bases map to TRBD2. The germline gives CDR1 SGHRS, CDR2 YFSETQ. With V trimmed by 0 bases and J by 12 bases, 10 bases remained unmatched. CDR3 length: 14 amino acids.

V and J are TRBV7-2 and TRBJ1-2; TRBD1 might be the D (5 bases). From germline, CDR1 is SGHTA and CDR2 FQGNSA. This CDR3 is 14 amino acids long. V dropped 4 bases and J dropped 2 bases, with 11 bases sitting between them. DNA of the CDR3: TGTGCCAGCAGCTATGCCAGGGTGAACTATGGCTACACCTTC. Protein product: CASSYARVNYGYTF.

The V gene is TRBV18, the J gene TRBJ1-2; TRBD1 matches at 8 bases. The CDR3 covers 12 residues. Germline CDR1 reads KGHSH; CDR2 reads LQKENI. V trimming: 3 bases; J trimming: 7 bases; junction bases outside the gene matches: 1. This CDR3 reads CASSPDRVGYTF. The CDR3 DNA follows: TGTGCCAGCTCACCGGACAGGGTTGGCTACACCTTC.

In the case of this clone: The junction departs from germline at one end; a sequencing error may be responsible. The chain links TRBV7-7 to TRBJ1-2; 7 bases are a match to TRBD1. The CDR3 loop spans 18 amino acids. CDR1 and CDR2 (germline): SSHAT, FNYEAQ (reference sequence). The CDR3 sequence is CASSLVGPTGRDNYGYTF. CDR3 in DNA: TGTGCTAGCAGCTTAGTAGGGCCGACAGGGAGGGATAACTATGGCTACACCTTC. Together with reference TRBV7-7 and TRBJ1-2, the CDR3 gives the full variable domain: GAGVSQSPRYKVTKRGQDVTLRCDPISSHATLYWYQQALGQGPEFLTYFNYEAQPDKSGLPSDRFSAERPEGSISTLTIQRTEQRDSAMYRCASSLVGPTGRDNYGYTFGSGTRLTVV.

The J gene is TRBJ1-2, the V gene TRBV7-9, with a possible D match to TRBD1 (5 bases). V dropped 8 bases and J dropped 1 base, with 17 bases sitting between them. The CDR3 runs to 15 residues. Germline CDR1 SEHNR, CDR2 FQNEAQ (reference sequence). The CDR3 here is CASRAGGGGNYGYTF. The DNA of the CDR3 is TGTGCCAGCCGGGCTGGGGGTGGCGGTAACTATGGCTACACCTTC.

The chain's CDR3 is CASSLGASGRLDEQFF. CDR3 DNA sequence: TGCGCCAGCAGCTTGGGGGCTAGCGGGAGACTGGATGAGCAGTTCTTC. This chain joins TRBV5-1 and TRBJ2-1, with 10 nucleotides matching TRBD2. CDR1 and CDR2 (germline): SGHRS, YFSETQ. The CDR3 contains 16 residues. J gave up 8 bases and V 0 bases, and 8 bases lay outside the gene matches.

The chain has TRBV11-2 and TRBJ2-1; D not certain. The CDR3 extends over 16 amino acids. The V gene lost 0 bases and the J gene lost 0 bases, with 9 bases spanning the gap. The germline gives CDR1 SGHAT, CDR2 FQNNGV. In DNA form, the CDR3 reads TGTGCCAGCAGCTTAGATCTATATAGCTCCTACAATGAGCAGTTCTTC. Translated, it gives CASSLDLYSSYNEQFF. Variable domain in full (rest from reference TRBV11-2 and TRBJ2-1): EAGVAQSPRYKIIEKRQSVAFWCNPISGHATLYWYQQILGQGPKLLIQFQNNGVVDDSQLPKDRFSAERLKGVDSTLKIQPAKLEDSAVYLCASSLDLYSSYNEQFFGPGTRLTVL.